The 21 T cell receptor beta chains below all came from one sample that was sequenced in a study of siplizumab effects on memory and regulatory T cells. The method was immunoSEQ multiplex PCR; TCRdb's version includes in-frame clones alone and lacks a portion of them. The sample has about 82,000 clones; approximately 88% are singletons. Sequenced input: Tregs sorted from blood. Receptor source: a human donor in good health.

The CDR3 sequence: CASSLSRHGEAFF. The CDR3 nucleotides read TGTGCCAGCAGCTTAAGCAGGCATGGTGAAGCTTTCTTT. The chain couples TRBV11-2 to TRBJ1-1; D unclear. The V gene lost 2 bases and the J gene lost 7 bases, with 11 bases spanning the gap. Germline loops: CDR1 SGHAT, CDR2 FQNNGV. This CDR3 is built from 13 residues.

This chain connects TRBV7-2 to TRBJ2-1; 12 bases fit TRBD2. The V gene's germline CDR1 is SGHTA and CDR2 FQGNSA. After removal of 11 bases from V and 9 bases from J, the junction contained 14 bases not matched to a gene. The CDR3 runs to 15 residues. The CDR3 reads CAAATSGGTLGEQFF. The CDR3 DNA follows: TGTGCCGCCGCGACTAGCGGGGGTACCCTCGGTGAGCAGTTCTTC.

This clone has a single count. The chain carries TRBV7-9 and TRBJ1-2, with a weak D call TRBD1 (6 bases). Per germline, CDR1 SEHNR and CDR2 FQNEAQ (reference sequence). Trimming stripped 6 bases from V and 4 bases from J, with 12 bases between. The CDR3 spans 13 residues. CDR3 bases: TGTGCCAGCAGGGCGGGACAATCCTATGGCTACACCTTC. Amino acids: CASRAGQSYGYTF.

This chain links TRBV5-6 with TRBJ1-2; weak D call: TRBD1 (5 bases). V lost 4 bases and J 5 bases, leaving 21 bases between the germline ends. Germline values: CDR1 SGHDT, CDR2 YYEEEE. This CDR3 has 16 residues. CDR3 DNA: TGTGCCAGCAGCCGGGACGAGGGCCCACATACTTATGGCTACACCTTC. This codes for CASSRDEGPHTYGYTF.

The chain is built from TRBV29-1 and TRBJ2-5; D perhaps matches TRBD2 (7 bases). CDR3 length: 14 amino acids. The V and J ends lost 7 bases and 3 bases respectively, with 18 bases between them. CDR1 and CDR2 from the germline V gene are SQVTM and ANQGSEA. CDR3 region: CSATQGGGKETQYF. CDR3 DNA: TGCAGCGCCACCCAAGGGGGGGGAAAAGAGACCCAGTACTTC.

The chain carries TRBV11-3 and TRBJ2-2; 8 nucleotides match TRBD1. V shed 0 bases, J shed 5 bases, and the junction held 2 bases outside the gene matches. From germline, CDR1 is SGHNT and CDR2 YENEEA. The CDR3 contains 15 residues. The CDR3 region has the DNA TGTGCCAGCAGCTTAGACAGGGGGCTTACCGGGGAGCTGTTTTTT. It is translated as CASSLDRGLTGELFF. The whole variable domain, filled in from reference TRBV11-3 and TRBJ2-2, reads EAGVVQSPRYKIIEKKQPVAFWCNPISGHNTLYWYLQNLGQGPELLIRYENEEAVDDSQLPKDRFSAERLKGVDSTLKIQPAELGDSAVYLCASSLDRGLTGELFFGEGSRLTVL.

As to this clone: The junction does not match germline at one end; this may be a read error. The chain recombines TRBV7-9 with TRBJ1-5; maybe TRBD1 (5 bases). Germline-derived CDR1 and CDR2 are SEHNR and FQNEAQ (reference sequence). There are 12 residues in the CDR3. For the CDR3, the DNA is TGTGCCACCGACAGTAGCAATCAGTCCCAGCATTTT. Translated, it gives CATDSSNQSQHF.

The chain couples TRBV5-1 to TRBJ1-5; weak D call: TRBD1 (6 bases). Trimming took 4 bases from V and 7 from J, leaving 18 bases between them. Germline V gives CDR1 SGHRS, CDR2 YFSETQ. The CDR3 extends over 15 amino acids. The DNA of the CDR3 is TGCGCCAGCAGCCCATCCGAAGGGGGTAGGCAGCCCCAGCATTTT. Translating gives CASSPSEGGRQPQHF.

This sequence joins TRBV6-5 and TRBJ2-3; no firm D call. V was cut by 4 bases and J by 7 bases, with 15 bases left in between. Per the germline V gene, CDR1 is MNHEY and CDR2 is SVGAGI. CDR3 length: 14 amino acids. DNA for the CDR3: TGTGCCAGCAGTTTGGGTTACACGGAGAATACGCAGTATTTT. Its translation: CASSLGYTENTQYF.

This CDR3 reads CAWSRTGDEQYF. The CDR3 DNA reads TGTGCCTGGAGTCGGACAGGGGACGAGCAGTACTTC. The chain joins TRBV30 to TRBJ2-7; 9 bases are a match to TRBD1. With 2 bases clipped from V and 5 bases from J, the junction kept 1 base outside the gene matches. Per the germline V gene, CDR1 is GTSNPN and CDR2 is SVGIG (reference sequence). The CDR3 sequence is 12 residues long. The full variable domain, in which reference TRBV30 and TRBJ2-7 provide the parts outside the CDR3, is SQTIHQWPATLVQPVGSPLSLECTVEGTSNPNLYWYRQAAGRGLQLLFYSVGIGQISSEVPQNLSASRPQDRQFILSSKKLLLSDSGFYLCAWSRTGDEQYFGPGTRLTVT.

This chain connects TRBV5-1 to TRBJ2-5; D possibly uses TRBD1 or TRBD2 (6 bases each). Germline CDR1 reads SGHRS; CDR2 reads YFSETQ. V lost 4 bases to trimming and J lost 5 bases, with 9 bases between them. This CDR3 is 12 amino acids long. Here the CDR3 reads CASSHGGETQYF. The CDR3 nucleotides read TGCGCCAGCAGCCACGGGGGCGAGACCCAGTACTTC.

The V gene is TRBV27, the J gene TRBJ2-3; 7 bases are a match to TRBD1. V was clipped by 3 bases and J by 2 bases; unmatched bases: 8. Germline V lookup: CDR1 MNHEY, CDR2 SMNVEV (reference sequence). The CDR3 has 16 amino acids. The CDR3: CASSLDRISFTDTQYF. The DNA of the CDR3 is TGTGCCAGCAGTTTGGACAGGATTAGTTTCACAGATACGCAGTATTTT.

This clone showed up just once. CDR3 in amino acids: CASSSSGTHTQTQYF. The CDR3 nucleotides read TGTGCCAGCAGTTCTTCCGGGACCCATACCCAGACCCAGTACTTC. The chain carries TRBV14 and TRBJ2-5, with D possibly being TRBD1 or TRBD2 (5 bases each). Deletions cut 6 bases from V and 6 bases from J, with 20 bases between. The CDR3 is 15 residues long. In germline, CDR1 is SGHDN, CDR2 FVKESK.

CDR3 nucleotide sequence: TGCGCCAGCAGCTTGCCCAGGGACTACGTAGGTGCGCGGGAGACCCAGTACTTC. It is translated as CASSLPRDYVGARETQYF. The J gene is TRBJ2-5, the V gene TRBV5-1, with 7 bases fitting TRBD2. Germline lookup yields CDR1 SGHRS and CDR2 YFSETQ. The CDR3 runs 18 residues. With V trimmed by 1 base and J by 5 bases, 17 bases remained unmatched. Full variable domain (outside the CDR3, taken from reference TRBV5-1 and TRBJ2-5): KAGVTQTPRYLIKTRGQQVTLSCSPISGHRSVSWYQQTPGQGLQFLFEYFSETQRNKGNFPGRFSGRQFSNSRSEMNVSTLELGDSALYLCASSLPRDYVGARETQYFGPGTRLLVL.

This clone was seen once. The rearrangement links TRBV6-1 to TRBJ1-6; TRBD1 matches at 11 bases. Germline CDR1 and CDR2: MNHNS and SASEGT. V was clipped by 6 bases and J by 2 bases; unmatched bases: 0. This CDR3 comprises 15 residues. For the CDR3, the DNA is TGTGCCAGCAGGGGACAGGGGGCCTATAATTCACCCCTCCACTTT. Protein product: CASRGQGAYNSPLHF.

This clone was found a few times. The genes are TRBV12-5 and TRBJ1-2; D is unresolved. The CDR3 has 12 residues. With 7 bases removed from V and 5 bases from J, the gap between germline ends came to 11 bases. The germline gives CDR1 LGHNT, CDR2 FRNRAP. CDR3 loop: CASARLLYGYTF. The DNA for the CDR3 is TGTGCTAGTGCCCGACTGTTATATGGCTACACCTTC.

The chain couples TRBV6-5 to TRBJ1-1; tentative D call: TRBD1 (6 bases). V was shortened by 6 bases and J by 1 base, with 12 bases between the two germline ends. The germline gives CDR1 MNHEY, CDR2 SVGAGI. CDR3 size: 14 residues. The CDR3 loop is CASSLRGANTEAFF. The CDR3 nucleotides are TGTGCCAGCAGCCTGAGGGGGGCGAACACTGAAGCTTTCTTT.

The J gene is TRBJ1-2, the V gene TRBV6-5; 8 bases are a match to TRBD1. The V gene's germline CDR1 is MNHEY and CDR2 SVGAGI. The length of the CDR3 is 16 residues. The junction had 10 bases not matched to a gene; V was cut back by 3 bases and J by 4 bases. The CDR3 is CASSYNPGQASYGYTF. The CDR3 bases are TGTGCCAGCAGTTATAATCCGGGACAGGCGAGCTATGGCTACACCTTC.

This clone was seen more than once but under ten times. The genes are TRBV10-3 and TRBJ2-2; D call uncertain. CDR3 size: 13 residues. CDR1 and CDR2 (germline): ENHRY, SYGVKD. V was cut by 7 bases and J by 6 bases, with 12 bases left in between. CDR3 in DNA: TGTGCCATCACCCCCTGGGCGGCCGGGGAGCTGTTTTTT. Its protein is CAITPWAAGELFF.

V usage is TRBV9 and J usage is TRBJ2-7; D possibly corresponds to TRBD2 (6 bases). V was shortened by 4 bases and J by 2 bases, with 16 bases between the two germline ends. The CDR3 is made up of 15 amino acids. Germline-derived CDR1 and CDR2 are SGDLS and YYNGEE. CDR3 region: CASSPGGAVTYEQYF. CDR3 sequence (DNA): TGTGCCAGCAGCCCCGGAGGGGCTGTAACCTACGAGCAGTACTTC.

This clone was picked up one time. J is TRBJ2-3 and V is TRBV7-9; the match to TRBD2 covers 7 bases. Germline V lookup: CDR1 SEHNR, CDR2 FQNEAQ (reference sequence). Trimming at V came to 5 bases and at J to 5 bases, leaving 10 bases not matched to a gene. There are 15 residues in the CDR3. The CDR3 is CASSHLLAKQDTQYF. The CDR3 region has the DNA TGTGCCAGCAGCCACTTACTAGCGAAGCAAGATACGCAGTATTTT.